The TCR beta chain under discussion was sequenced for a study of blood T cell repertoires in COVID-19. Study in general: The United States, Italy and Spain supplied acute and convalescent COVID-19 samples. From T cells, B-cell-depleted T cells, or PBMCs came the material, which was cDNA or gDNA.

Trimming cost V 11 bases and J 1 base; bases outside gene matches: 10. This CDR3 has 14 amino acids. Germline V gene data show CDR1 as SNHLY and CDR2 as FYNNEI. In the original workflow: Reference gene primer amplification yielded estimated nucleated cell counts. Data came from immunoSEQ multiplex PCR; TCRdb stores just in-frame clones and leaves some out. V and J calls and clone size are as listed in that table; D and trimming were resolved from the DNA. The sample holds hundreds of thousands of clones, 85% seen once. This chain links TRBV2 with TRBJ1-2; TRBD1 matches at 7 bases. This clonotype was obtained from a woman aged 18-35 years with acute or convalescent COVID-19. The sample consisted of peripheral blood. CDR3 in DNA: TGTGCCGCACGACAGGGCCCCTTTAACTATGGCTACACCTTC. Translating gives CAARQGPFNYGYTF.